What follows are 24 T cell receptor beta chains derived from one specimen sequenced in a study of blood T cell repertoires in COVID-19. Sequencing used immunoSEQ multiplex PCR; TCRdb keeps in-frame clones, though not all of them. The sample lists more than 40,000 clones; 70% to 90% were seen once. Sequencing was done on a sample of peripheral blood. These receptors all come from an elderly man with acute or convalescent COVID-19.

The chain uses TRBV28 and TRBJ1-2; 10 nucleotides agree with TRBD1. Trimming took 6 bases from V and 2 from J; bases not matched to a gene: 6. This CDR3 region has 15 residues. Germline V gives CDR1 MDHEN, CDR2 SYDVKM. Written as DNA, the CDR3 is TGTGCCAGCAGGACGGGACAGGGGAAGAACTATGGCTACACCTTC. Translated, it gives CASRTGQGKNYGYTF.

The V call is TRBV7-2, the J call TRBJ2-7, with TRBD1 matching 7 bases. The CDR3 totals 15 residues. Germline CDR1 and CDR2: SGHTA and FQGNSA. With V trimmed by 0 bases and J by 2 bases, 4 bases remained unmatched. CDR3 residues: CASSLAKGQTYEQYF. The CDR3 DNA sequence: TGTGCCAGCAGCTTAGCGAAGGGACAGACCTACGAGCAGTACTTC.

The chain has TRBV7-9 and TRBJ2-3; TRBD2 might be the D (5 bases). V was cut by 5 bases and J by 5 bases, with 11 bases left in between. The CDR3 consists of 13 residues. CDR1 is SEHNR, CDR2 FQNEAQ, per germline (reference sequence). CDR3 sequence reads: CASSLPREDTQYF. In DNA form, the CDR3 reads TGTGCCAGCAGCCTCCCCCGGGAAGATACGCAGTATTTT.

In nucleotides, the CDR3 is TGTGCCAGCAGCTTAGGCTCGGGGTACAATGAGCAGTTCTTC. Translated, it gives CASSLGSGYNEQFF. This chain links TRBV7-9 with TRBJ2-1; weak D call: TRBD2 (5 bases). Trimming shortened V by 1 base and J by 4 bases, and 8 bases separated the two germline ends. Germline V gene sequence: CDR1 SEHNR, CDR2 FQNEAQ (reference sequence). The CDR3 consists of 14 residues.

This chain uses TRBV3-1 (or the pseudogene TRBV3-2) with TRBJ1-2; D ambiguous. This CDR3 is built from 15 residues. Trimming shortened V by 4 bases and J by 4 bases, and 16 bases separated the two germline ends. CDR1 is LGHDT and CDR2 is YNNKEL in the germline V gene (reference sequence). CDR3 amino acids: CASSPGRASSYGYTF. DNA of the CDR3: TGTGCCAGCAGCCCTGGGAGGGCCAGCAGCTATGGCTACACCTTC.

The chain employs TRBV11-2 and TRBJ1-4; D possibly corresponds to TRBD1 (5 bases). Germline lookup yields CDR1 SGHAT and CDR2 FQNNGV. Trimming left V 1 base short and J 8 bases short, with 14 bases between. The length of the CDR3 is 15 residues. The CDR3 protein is CASSLGPGGDEKLFF. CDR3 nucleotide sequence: TGTGCCAGCAGCTTAGGCCCGGGGGGGGACGAAAAACTGTTTTTT.

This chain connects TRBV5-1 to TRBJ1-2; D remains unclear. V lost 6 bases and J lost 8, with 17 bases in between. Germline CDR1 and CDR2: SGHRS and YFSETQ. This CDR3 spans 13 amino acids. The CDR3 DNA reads TGCGCCAGCACGACCGCCGGGGTGGAGGGCTACACCTTC. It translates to CASTTAGVEGYTF.

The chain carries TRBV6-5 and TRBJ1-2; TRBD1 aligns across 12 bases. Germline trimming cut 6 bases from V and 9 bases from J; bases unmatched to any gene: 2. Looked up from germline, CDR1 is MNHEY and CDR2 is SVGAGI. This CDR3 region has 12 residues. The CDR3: CASRGQGARYTF. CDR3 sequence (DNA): TGTGCCAGCAGGGGACAGGGGGCTCGCTACACCTTC.

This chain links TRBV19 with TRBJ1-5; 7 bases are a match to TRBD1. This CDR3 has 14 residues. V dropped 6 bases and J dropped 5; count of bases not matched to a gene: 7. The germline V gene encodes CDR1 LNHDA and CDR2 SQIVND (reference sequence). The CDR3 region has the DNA TGTGCCAGTAGGGATGGACAGGCCCATCAGCCCCAGCATTTT. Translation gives CASRDGQAHQPQHF.

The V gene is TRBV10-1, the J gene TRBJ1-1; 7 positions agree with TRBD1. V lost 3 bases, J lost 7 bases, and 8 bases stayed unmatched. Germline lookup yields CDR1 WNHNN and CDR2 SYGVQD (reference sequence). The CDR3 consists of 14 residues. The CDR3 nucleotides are TGCGCCAGCAGTGACCTGGGACAGCCGGGTGAAGCTTTCTTT. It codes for CASSDLGQPGEAFF.

This chain's CDR3 is CASSPRVVGIANYGYTF. CDR3 nucleotide sequence: TGTGCCAGCAGCCCGCGGGTCGTAGGGATAGCTAACTATGGCTACACCTTC. This chain joins TRBV5-8 and TRBJ1-2, with unresolved D. V was trimmed by 4 bases and J by 0 bases, leaving 19 bases between them. CDR1 and CDR2 from the germline V gene are SGHTS and YDEGEE. This CDR3 has 17 amino acids.

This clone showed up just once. The CDR3 here is CASSVGRETYNEQFF. The CDR3, as DNA: TGTGCCAGCAGCGTAGGCCGGGAAACCTACAATGAGCAGTTCTTC. The V call is TRBV9, the J call TRBJ2-1; possibly TRBD2 for D (5 bases). Trimming took 0 bases from V and 2 from J, leaving 9 bases between them. The CDR3 is 15 residues long. Per germline, CDR1 SGDLS and CDR2 YYNGEE.

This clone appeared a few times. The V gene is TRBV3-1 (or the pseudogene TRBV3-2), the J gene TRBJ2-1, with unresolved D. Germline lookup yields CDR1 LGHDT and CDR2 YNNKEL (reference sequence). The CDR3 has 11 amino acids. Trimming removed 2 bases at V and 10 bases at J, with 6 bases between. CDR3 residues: CASSQISEQFF. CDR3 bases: TGTGCCAGCAGCCAAATCTCGGAGCAGTTCTTC.

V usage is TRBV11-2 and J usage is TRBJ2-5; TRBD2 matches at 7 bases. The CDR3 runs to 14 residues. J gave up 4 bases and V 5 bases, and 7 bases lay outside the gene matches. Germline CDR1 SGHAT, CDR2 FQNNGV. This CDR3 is CASSPHSGGETQYF. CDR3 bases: TGTGCCAGCAGCCCACACTCGGGGGGAGAGACCCAGTACTTC.

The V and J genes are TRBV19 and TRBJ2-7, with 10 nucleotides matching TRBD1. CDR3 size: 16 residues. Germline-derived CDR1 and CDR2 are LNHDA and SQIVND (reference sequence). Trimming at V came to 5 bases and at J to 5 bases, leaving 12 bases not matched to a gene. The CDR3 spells CASSALMGQGTDEQYF. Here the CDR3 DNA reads TGTGCCAGTAGTGCACTCATGGGACAGGGGACCGACGAGCAGTACTTC.

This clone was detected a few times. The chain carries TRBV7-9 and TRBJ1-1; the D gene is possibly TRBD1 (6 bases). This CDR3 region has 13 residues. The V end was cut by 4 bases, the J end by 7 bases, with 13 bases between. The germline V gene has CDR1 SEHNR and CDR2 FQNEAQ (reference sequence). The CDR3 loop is CASSSTEGVEAFF. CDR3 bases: TGTGCCAGCAGCTCGACCGAGGGGGTTGAAGCTTTCTTT. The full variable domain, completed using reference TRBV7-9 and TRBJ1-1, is DTGVSQNPRHKITKRGQNVTFRCDPISEHNRLYWYRQTLGQGPEFLTYFQNEAQLEKSRLLSDRFSAERPKGSFSTLEIQRTEQGDSAMYLCASSSTEGVEAFFGQGTRLTVV.

The DNA of the CDR3 is TGCAGTGCTAGTTCCCGAGGCGAAAAACTGTTTTTT. This gives the protein CSASSRGEKLFF. The V and J genes are TRBV20-1 and TRBJ1-4; D ambiguous. The germline V gene encodes CDR1 DFQATT and CDR2 SNEGSKA (reference sequence). The CDR3 is 12 residues long. The V gene lost 3 bases and the J gene lost 8 bases, with 10 bases spanning the gap.

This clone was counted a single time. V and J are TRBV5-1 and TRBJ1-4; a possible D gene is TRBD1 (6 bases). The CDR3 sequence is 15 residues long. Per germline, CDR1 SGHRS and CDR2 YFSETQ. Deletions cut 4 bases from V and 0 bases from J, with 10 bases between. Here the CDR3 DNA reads TGCGCCAGCAGCCCCTGGACAGCAACTAATGAAAAACTGTTTTTT. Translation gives CASSPWTATNEKLFF.

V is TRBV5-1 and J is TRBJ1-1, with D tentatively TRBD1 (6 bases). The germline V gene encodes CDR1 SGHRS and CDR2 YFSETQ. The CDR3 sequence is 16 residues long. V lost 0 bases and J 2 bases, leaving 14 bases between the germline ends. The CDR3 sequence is CASSLAGQGSNTEAFF. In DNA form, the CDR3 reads TGCGCCAGCAGCTTGGCCGGCCAGGGGAGTAACACTGAAGCTTTCTTT.

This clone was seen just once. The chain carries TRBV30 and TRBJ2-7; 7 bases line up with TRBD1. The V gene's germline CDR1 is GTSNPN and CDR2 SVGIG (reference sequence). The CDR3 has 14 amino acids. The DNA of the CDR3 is TGTGCTTTTACCCCACCGGGACAGTTCTACGAGCAGTACTTC. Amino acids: CAFTPPGQFYEQYF.

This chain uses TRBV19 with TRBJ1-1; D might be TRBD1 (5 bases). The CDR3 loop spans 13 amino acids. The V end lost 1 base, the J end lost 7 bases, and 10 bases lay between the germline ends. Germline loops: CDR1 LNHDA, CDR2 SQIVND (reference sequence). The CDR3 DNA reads TGTGCCAGTAGTATAGTCTCTACAGGTGAAGCTTTCTTT. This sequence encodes CASSIVSTGEAFF.

CDR3 DNA sequence: TGTGCCAGCAGCTTACCCCCGTACAATGAGCAGTTCTTC. Translation gives CASSLPPYNEQFF. V gene TRBV7-8 combines with J gene TRBJ2-1; D not certain. The CDR3 is 13 amino acids. Germline lookup yields CDR1 SGHVS and CDR2 FQNEAQ. Trimming took off 2 bases at V and 4 bases at J, with 6 bases between the two ends.

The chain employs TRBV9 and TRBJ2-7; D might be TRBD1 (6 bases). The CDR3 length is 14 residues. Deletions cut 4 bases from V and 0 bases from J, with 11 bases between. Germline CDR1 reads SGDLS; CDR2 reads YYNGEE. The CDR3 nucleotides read TGTGCCAGCAGCCTGACAGGAGACTCCTACGAGCAGTACTTC. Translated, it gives CASSLTGDSYEQYF.

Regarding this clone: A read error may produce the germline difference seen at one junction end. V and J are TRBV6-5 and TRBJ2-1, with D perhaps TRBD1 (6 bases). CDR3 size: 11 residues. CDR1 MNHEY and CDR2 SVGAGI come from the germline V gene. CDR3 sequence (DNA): TGTGCCAGCAGCCGGGACAATACCTGGCTCTTC. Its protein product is CASSRDNTWLF.